A single sample is the source of the 4 T cell receptor beta chains below, sequenced in a study of blood T cell repertoires in COVID-19. Some clones are missing from TCRdb's copy, which holds only in-frame ones; the method was immunoSEQ multiplex PCR. The sample holds about 230,000 clones, roughly 84% seen once. Input material: peripheral blood. Receptors originate from a man aged 35 to 55 with acute or convalescent COVID-19.

The V call is TRBV18, the J call TRBJ1-6; 7 bases align to TRBD1. Trimming cost V 3 bases and J 5 bases; bases outside gene matches: 7. The CDR3 spans 16 residues. Germline CDR1 KGHSH, CDR2 LQKENI. Written as DNA, the CDR3 is TGTGCCAGCTCACCTTATTCGGGACAGAATAATTCACCCCTCCACTTT. This encodes CASSPYSGQNNSPLHF.

The rearrangement links TRBV4-2 to TRBJ2-3, with 7 bases lining up with TRBD2. V lost 4 bases, J lost 0 bases, and 10 bases stayed unmatched. The CDR3 is 17 residues long. Germline V gives CDR1 LGHNA, CDR2 YNFKEQ. CDR3 protein: CASSLQGERDSTDTQYF. In nucleotides, the CDR3 is TGTGCCAGCAGCCTACAAGGCGAGCGGGACAGCACAGATACGCAGTATTTT.

This clone was found many times. The V gene is TRBV6-4, the J gene TRBJ2-1, with 9 bases aligning to TRBD2. This CDR3 is built from 16 residues. The ends lost 0 bases at V and 6 bases at J; junction bases unmatched: 6. CDR1 is MRHNA and CDR2 is SNTAGT in the germline V gene. CDR3 in amino acids: CASSDSASGAVNEQFF. The CDR3 region has the DNA TGTGCCAGCAGTGACTCGGCTAGCGGGGCCGTCAATGAGCAGTTCTTC.

This CDR3 reads CASSPLVGQGFYTEAFF. The CDR3 region has the DNA TGTGCCAGCAGCCCTTTAGTGGGACAGGGTTTTTACACTGAAGCTTTCTTT. This chain links TRBV7-2 with TRBJ1-1; 9 bases agree with TRBD1. Germline V gives CDR1 SGHTA, CDR2 FQGNSA. The CDR3 covers 17 residues. The ends lost 5 bases at V and 3 bases at J; junction bases unmatched: 13.